A selection of T cell receptor beta chains follows, all from one sample in a study of naive and memory T cell subsets. MiXCR was run by TCRdb on the 5' RACE reads, yielding one entry per CDR3 protein. This table has about 57,000 distinct CDR3 sequences, roughly 7.5% appearing once. The receptors originated from a female donor in good health. Both conserved end residues are trimmed from each CDR3.

CDR3aa	v_gene
ASSQESLAEYEQF	TRBV4-3
SVGEGPSGNTIY	TRBV29-1
ASSLGLPNTEAF	TRBV28
ASRWAANTEAF	TRBV6-1
ASSPDTFYGYT	TRBV3-1
ASSYSGHSNGYT	TRBV6-6
ASSVTGSYNEQF	TRBV9
ASRPGTVNTGELF	TRBV12-3/TRBV12-4
ASTSTGAGTEAF	TRBV12-3/TRBV12-4
ASRSRGGRSVAF	TRBV12-3/TRBV12-4
ASSRQGDGSTEAF	TRBV18
ASSFRGSSYNEQF	TRBV11-1
ASSDSRGFGADTQY	TRBV10-2
AISEGTGAISPLH	TRBV10-3
ASSGYRVPDNEQF	TRBV6-1
SAPDRNEKLF	TRBV20-1
ASSPPAGGTDTQY	TRBV7-9
ATSRDPTGADGYT	TRBV15
ASSEIRSDNEQF	TRBV6-1
SARAGELRTGELF	TRBV20-1
ASRRDGVTNEKLF	TRBV6-1
ASSLASGQFDGYT	TRBV7-2
ASSPPTSAEQY	TRBV18
AISESFSGRGTDTQY	TRBV10-3
AWSPGFWAFSSGANVLT	TRBV30
SAGIQLSGNTIY	TRBV29-1
ASRILLDRPYGDT	TRBV7-2
ASSPPDRPYEQY	TRBV6-2/TRBV6-3
ASSLYQGYTEAF	TRBV7-2
ASSFSIRTGVVS	TRBV27
ASSLWEAPYGDT	TRBV5-6
ASSLGRYSGNTIY	TRBV7-2
ASSYSSGTGDGYT	TRBV6-5
ASSQDQGQGYEQY	TRBV3-1
ASLGLAGATSTDTQY	TRBV12-3/TRBV12-4
ASSSSTLNTEAF	TRBV5-1
AISPGQGRTETQY	TRBV10-3
ASSEGWGGPSTDTQY	TRBV25-1
ASNAMGGPTEAF	TRBV6-5
ASRPLGSPTSYYNEQF	TRBV6-2/TRBV6-3
ASPPGLAGGRDTGELF	TRBV10-1
ASSLTGTPTSEQY	TRBV9
ASSPIGGIVYT	TRBV6-5
ASSLETIAGGHNEQF	TRBV7-2
ASSHLAGAQETQY	TRBV7-6
ASSSGSGGGQNEQF	TRBV28
ASGGHNTEAF	TRBV7-9
SARRSDRNTEAF	TRBV20-1
ASSFGANRVQETQY	TRBV5-1
ASSYSGARTDTQY	TRBV6-5
ASSHGTGKGADTQY	TRBV4-1
SVGSRAGEGQY	TRBV29-1
ASSLVVGKNIQY	TRBV5-1
ASSMRGTSSYNEQF	TRBV19
ASARWQETQY	TRBV7-9